These T cell receptor beta chains were read from a single sample in a study of T cells in Graves' hyperthyroidism and ophthalmopathy. TCRdb re-called the multiplex PCR reads with MiXCR, one entry per CDR3 protein. The table shows a few hundred thousand distinct CDR3 sequences, with around a sixth occurring only once. Specimen: blood. The source of these receptors is a woman aged 18 to 35 with Graves' hyperthyroidism. The CDR3 runs from the conserved cysteine through the conserved F or W. D genes are given only for firm matches. Not all rows give a size; the values are once, few, many and, for expanded clones, a class.

size | D | J | V | CDR3 | DNA
many | . | TRBJ2-7 | TRBV7-9 | CASSSRVTGFPYEQYF | TGTGCCAGCAGCTCTAGGGTTACGGGCTTCCCCTACGAGCAGTACTTC
few | . | TRBJ1-1 | TRBV10-3 | CAIGPSGENTEAFF | TGTGCCATCGGTCCGTCCGGGGAGAACACTGAAGCTTTCTTT
many | . | TRBJ1-2 | TRBV6-1 | CASSTQRDGYGYTF | TGTGCCAGCAGTACCCAACGAGACGGCTATGGCTACACCTTC
few | . | TRBJ1-1 | TRBV5-6 | CASRMGVNTEAFF | TGTGCCAGCAGAATGGGTGTGAACACTGAAGCTTTCTTT
many | TRBD2 | TRBJ2-5 | TRBV12-3/TRBV12-4 | CASSFTGGLAGQETQYF | TGTGCCAGCAGTTTCACCGGGGGGCTAGCGGGGCAAGAGACCCAGTACTTC
many | . | TRBJ1-6 | TRBV7-6 | CASSLSGPYNSPLHF | TGTGCCAGCAGCTTATCCGGGCCTTATAATTCACCCCTCCACTTT
few | . | TRBJ2-4 | TRBV6-2/TRBV6-3 | CASSYSVDSLAKNIQYF | TGTGCCAGCAGTTACTCGGTAGACAGTCTAGCCAAAAACATTCAGTACTTC
many | . | TRBJ2-7 | TRBV19 | CASSPRDIFSEQYF | TGTGCCAGTAGCCCACGGGACATCTTCTCCGAGCAGTACTTC
many | . | TRBJ1-4 | TRBV6-1 | CASSPNIRGEKLFF | TGTGCCAGCAGTCCCAACATAAGGGGCGAAAAACTGTTTTTT
many | . | TRBJ2-3 | TRBV20-1 | CSATDCHRYAVF | TGCAGTGCTACGGACTGTCACAGATACGCAGTATTT
few | . | TRBJ2-4 | TRBV7-9 | CASSLAQVGNLQYF | TGTGCCAGCAGCTTAGCGCAGGTCGGAAACCTTCAGTACTTC
. | TRBD1 | TRBJ1-2 | TRBV20-1 | CSASDRGLYGYTF | TGCAGTGCTAGCGACAGGGGATTGTATGGCTACACCTTC
few | . | TRBJ1-5 | TRBV20-1 | CSARDGGLNQPQHF | TGCAGTGCTAGAGATGGGGGTTTGAATCAGCCCCAGCATTTT
. | . | TRBJ2-1 | TRBV19 | CASHSRRTYNEQFF | TGTGCCAGTCATTCTAGACGAACCTACAATGAGCAGTTCTTC
many | . | TRBJ2-2 | TRBV19 | CATLTRPTGELFF | TGTGCCACCCTGACGAGGCCCACCGGGGAGCTGTTTTTT
many | . | TRBJ1-1 | TRBV6-5 | CASSYSNPSTEAFF | TGTGCCAGCAGTTACTCGAACCCCAGCACTGAAGCTTTCTTT
many | TRBD1 | TRBJ1-5 | TRBV15 | CATRQGASRNQPQHF | TGTGCCACCAGGCAGGGGGCGTCTCGAAATCAGCCCCAGCATTTT
many | TRBD1 | TRBJ2-2 | TRBV9 | CATRQGRTGELFF | TGTGCCACTCGACAGGGTCGGACCGGGGAGCTGTTTTTT
many | . | TRBJ2-3 | TRBV15 | CATSRELGPPPADTQYF | TGTGCCACCAGCAGAGAACTGGGGCCCCCTCCGGCAGATACGCAGTATTTT
many | . | TRBJ1-5 | TRBV6-6 | CASSYDSGGPQHF | TGTGCCAGCAGTTACGATTCGGGGGGGCCCCAGCATTTT
many | . | TRBJ1-2 | TRBV9 | CASSTPTGNYGYTF | TGTGCCAGCAGCACACCCACAGGGAACTATGGCTACACCTTC
many | TRBD2 | TRBJ2-5 | TRBV7-3 | CASSQAGVRETQYF | TGTGCCAGCAGCCAGGCGGGGGTCAGGGAGACCCAGTACTTC